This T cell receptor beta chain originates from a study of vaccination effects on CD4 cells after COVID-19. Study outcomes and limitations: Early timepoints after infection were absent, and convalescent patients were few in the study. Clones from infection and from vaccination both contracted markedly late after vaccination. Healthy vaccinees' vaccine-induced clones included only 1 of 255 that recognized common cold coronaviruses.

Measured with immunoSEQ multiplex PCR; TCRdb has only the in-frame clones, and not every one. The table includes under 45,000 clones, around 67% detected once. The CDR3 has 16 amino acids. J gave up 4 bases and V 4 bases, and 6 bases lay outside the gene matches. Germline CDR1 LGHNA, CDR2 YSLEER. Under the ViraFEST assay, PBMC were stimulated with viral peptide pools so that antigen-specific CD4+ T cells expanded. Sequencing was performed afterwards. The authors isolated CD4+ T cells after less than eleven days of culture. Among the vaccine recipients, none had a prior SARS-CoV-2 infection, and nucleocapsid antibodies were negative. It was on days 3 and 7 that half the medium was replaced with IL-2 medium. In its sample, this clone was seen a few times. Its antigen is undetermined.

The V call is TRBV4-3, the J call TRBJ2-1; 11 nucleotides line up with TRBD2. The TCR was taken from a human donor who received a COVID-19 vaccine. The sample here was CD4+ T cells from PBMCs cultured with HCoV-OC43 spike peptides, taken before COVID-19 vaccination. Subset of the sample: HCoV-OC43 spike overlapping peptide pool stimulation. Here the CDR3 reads CASSPLLAGAYNEQFF. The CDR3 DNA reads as TGCGCCAGCAGCCCCCTACTAGCGGGGGCTTACAATGAGCAGTTCTTC.